This T cell receptor (beta chain) was documented in a study of cytomegalovirus exposure and HLA in healthy donors. Study observations and caveats: A later analysis reportedly found fewer N-insertions in an Asian-associated ancestry cluster than the approximately 700-donor mean. Earlier analysis looked at TCR beta V segments, and most were productive about 90% or about 30% of the time. When analyzed later, the rates of TCR association showed variation by HLA locus, with DRB1 the most and HLA-C the fewest.

In the PCR, 60 Vbeta and 13 Jbeta primers were used. Measured with immunoSEQ multiplex PCR; TCRdb has only the in-frame clones, and not every one. The sample has just over 150,000 clones; around 76% are singletons. Comment on this clone: Antigen unknown.

V dropped 4 bases and J dropped 5 bases, with 14 bases sitting between them. This CDR3 contains 14 residues. Germline-derived CDR1 and CDR2 are SGHNT and YYREEE (reference sequence). The chain is built from TRBV5-4 and TRBJ2-3, with D maybe TRBD2 (5 bases). Source material: PBMCs. This sequence was found in a female donor in good health and CMV-seronegative. This CDR3 is CASSPPSRGDTQYF. The CDR3 nucleotides read TGTGCCAGCAGCCCCCCCAGCCGGGGAGATACGCAGTATTTT.